This T cell receptor (beta chain) stems from a study of response to subunit inactivated influenza vaccine. The CDR3 sequence is 18 residues long. V lost 0 bases and J 3 bases, leaving 21 bases between the germline ends. The germline V gene has CDR1 MNHEY and CDR2 SVGAGI. One entry per CDR3 protein, called by TCRdb with MiXCR from the RT-PCR reads. The sample holds about 620,000 distinct CDR3 sequences, over 9.5% seen once. This clonotype was picked up a small number of times. The receptor comes from a man aged 50 to 59 who received an inactivated influenza vaccine. Sequences were derived from PBMCs from blood, sampled on the day of vaccination. The chain is built from TRBV6-5 and TRBJ2-7; D may be TRBD1 (6 bases). The CDR3 coding sequence is TGTGCCAGCAGTTACTCGAGGGTAGGATCCAGGGGAAACTACGAGCAGTACTTC. Protein sequence: CASSYSRVGSRGNYEQYF.